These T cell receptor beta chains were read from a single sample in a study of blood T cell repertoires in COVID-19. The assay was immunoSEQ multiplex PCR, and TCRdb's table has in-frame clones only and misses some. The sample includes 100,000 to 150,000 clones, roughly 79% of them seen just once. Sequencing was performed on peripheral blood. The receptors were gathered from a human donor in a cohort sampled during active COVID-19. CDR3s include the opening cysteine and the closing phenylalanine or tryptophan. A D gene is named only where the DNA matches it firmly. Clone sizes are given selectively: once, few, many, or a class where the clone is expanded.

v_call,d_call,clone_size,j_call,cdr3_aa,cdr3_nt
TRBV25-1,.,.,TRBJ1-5,CASSERGNVNQPQHF,TGTGCCAGCAGTGAACGGGGGAATGTCAATCAGCCCCAGCATTTT
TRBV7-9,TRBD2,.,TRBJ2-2,CASSLEASGGWVNTGELFF,TGTGCCAGCAGCTTAGAGGCTAGCGGGGGTTGGGTGAACACCGGGGAGCTGTTTTTT
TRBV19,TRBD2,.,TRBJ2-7,CASSARLAGGRSYEQYF,TGTGCCAGTAGCGCTAGGTTAGCGGGAGGCCGCTCCTACGAGCAGTACTTC
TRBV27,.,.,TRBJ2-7,CASSLKPGQTYEQYF,TGTGCCAGCAGTCTAAAACCGGGACAAACCTACGAGCAGTACTTC
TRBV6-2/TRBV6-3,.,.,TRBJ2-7,CASTPMYSSYEQYF,TGTGCCAGCACCCCTATGTACAGTTCCTACGAGCAGTACTTC
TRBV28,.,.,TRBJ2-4,CASSLVPAGGGNIQYF,TGTGCCAGCAGTTTAGTGCCGGCAGGGGGAGGAAACATTCAGTACTTC
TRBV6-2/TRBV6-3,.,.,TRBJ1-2,CASSYPSGGRKMVDGYTF,TGTGCCAGCAGTTACCCGTCGGGGGGGCGGAAAATGGTAGATGGCTACACCTTC
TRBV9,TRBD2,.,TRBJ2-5,CASSFGGSQETQYF,TGTGCCAGCAGCTTCGGGGGGAGCCAAGAGACCCAGTACTTC
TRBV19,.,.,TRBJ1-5,CASSIAGRVKGNQPQHF,TGTGCCAGTAGTATAGCGGGCAGGGTTAAGGGCAATCAGCCCCAGCATTTT
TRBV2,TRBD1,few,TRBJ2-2,CASTTGVGTGELFF,TGTGCCAGCACGACAGGGGTGGGCACCGGGGAGCTGTTTTTT
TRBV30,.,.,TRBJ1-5,CAWSSAAHNQPQHF,TGTGCCTGGAGTTCAGCGGCACACAATCAGCCCCAGCATTTT
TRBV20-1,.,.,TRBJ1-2,CSASPGIYGYTF,TGCAGTGCTAGTCCGGGGATCTATGGCTACACCTTC
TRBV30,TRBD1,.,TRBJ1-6,CAGTDRGQRYSPLHF,TGTGCCGGCACGGACAGGGGGCAGAGGTATTCACCCCTCCACTTT
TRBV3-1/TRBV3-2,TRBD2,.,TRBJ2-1,CASSRERGAPNEQFF,TGTGCCAGCAGCCGAGAGCGGGGGGCCCCCAATGAGCAGTTCTTC
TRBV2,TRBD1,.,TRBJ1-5,CASSGQGRGGNQPQHF,TGTGCCAGCAGCGGACAGGGGAGGGGCGGCAATCAGCCCCAGCATTTT
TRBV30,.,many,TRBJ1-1,CAWSETTEAFF,TGTGCCTGGAGCGAGACTACTGAAGCTTTCTTT
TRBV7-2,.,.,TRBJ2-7,CASSFPGNEQYF,TGTGCCAGCAGCTTCCCAGGAAACGAGCAGTACTTC
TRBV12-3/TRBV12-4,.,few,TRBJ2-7,CASSPGRGDEQYF,TGTGCCAGCAGCCCTGGCCGGGGAGACGAGCAGTACTTC
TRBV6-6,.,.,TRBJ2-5,CASSYRGQQETQYF,TGTGCCAGCAGTTACCGGGGACAACAAGAGACCCAGTACTTC
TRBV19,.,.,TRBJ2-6,CASTMRQTTTSGANVLTF,TGTGCCAGTACGATGAGACAAACGACAACCTCTGGGGCCAACGTCCTGACTTTC
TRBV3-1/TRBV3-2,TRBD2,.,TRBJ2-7,CASSHGGDEQYF,TGTGCCAGCAGCCACGGGGGGGACGAGCAGTACTTC
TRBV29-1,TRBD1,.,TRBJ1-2,CSVAPGGGFGNYGYTF,TGCAGCGTTGCCCCGGGAGGGGGCTTCGGGAACTATGGCTACACCTTC
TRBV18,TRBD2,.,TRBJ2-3,CASSPGTSGRTDTQYF,TGTGCCAGCTCACCTGGGACTAGCGGACGCACAGATACGCAGTATTTT
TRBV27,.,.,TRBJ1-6,CASSLGLPGPNSPLHF,TGTGCCAGCAGTTTAGGTCTACCTGGGCCAAATTCACCCCTCCACTTT